This T cell receptor (beta chain) was identified during a study of T cells in Graves' hyperthyroidism and ophthalmopathy. The germline gives CDR1 SNHLY, CDR2 FYNNEI. The CDR3 runs to 17 residues. The V and J ends lost 5 bases and 3 bases, in that order; junction bases with no gene match: 10. RNA transcripts served as the template for amplifying TCR beta CDR3 regions. TCR CDR3 regions were first amplified by RT-PCR with HTBI primers. TCRdb fed the multiplex PCR reads into MiXCR, producing one record per CDR3 protein. The profile covers about 260,000 distinct CDR3 sequences, with approximately 21% appearing a single time and under 65% taken by the ten largest. This clonotype was seen ten or more times. Not enrolled were patients with uncontrolled infection, other autoimmune disease, pregnancy or lactation.

The clonotype was recovered from a man under 40 with Graves' ophthalmopathy. The gene calls are TRBV2 and TRBJ2-3; 11 bases fit TRBD2. Sequenced: blood. CDR3 residues: CASSQGLAGGRTDTQYF. In DNA form, the CDR3 reads TGTGCCAGCAGTCAAGGGCTAGCGGGAGGTAGGACAGATACGCAGTATTTT.